This T cell receptor beta chain was sequenced in a study of spatial heterogeneity in lung cancer. Across the whole study: At a median of about two years after resection, follow-up PBMC samples were sequenced when available. Sequences of the beta chain were consistently detected in greater numbers than alpha-chain sequences. Study conclusions and caveats: Ubiquitous expanded tumor TCRs appeared in blood more at resection than follow-up.

The time point: blood at routine non-recurrence follow-up after resection. Sequencing of whole RNA from tumor, nontumor lung or frozen PBMC involved no sorting. TCRdb itself ran the 5' RACE reads through MiXCR, one entry per CDR3 protein. The sample carries about 10,000 distinct CDR3 sequences, 20% to 25% recorded once. Comment on this clonotype: Antigen specificity is unknown. The germline gene is not matched at one end of the junction; a read error may be the cause.

In germline, CDR1 is SNHLY, CDR2 FYNNEI. This CDR3 region has 13 residues. The starting material was PBMCs, obtained at follow-up. This clonotype originated in a male donor with early-stage non-small cell lung cancer. The genes are TRBV2 and TRBJ2-1; no clear D. Here the CDR3 reads CASRETALDEQFF. The CDR3, as DNA: TGTGCCAGCCGTGAGACTGCTTTAGATGAGCAGTTCTTC. Complete variable domain (other parts from reference TRBV2 and TRBJ2-1): EPEVTQTPSHQVTQMGQEVILRCVPISNHLYFYWYRQILGQKVEFLVSFYNNEISEKSEIFDDQFSVERPDGSNFTLKIRSTKLEDSAMYFCASRETALDEQFFGPGTRLTVL.